This T cell receptor (beta chain) was identified in a study of T cell repertoires in cytomegalovirus infection. TCRdb re-derived calls from the reads in MiXCR, one entry per CDR3 protein. Here the sample spans approximately 600,000 distinct CDR3 sequences, around 40% being singletons. In the case of this clonotype: The antigen is not known.

This CDR3 has 13 residues. Germline values: CDR1 LGHDT, CDR2 YNNKEL (reference sequence). Trimming took 4 bases from V and 8 from J, leaving 14 bases between them. Sequencing used cultured PBMCs, obtained from culture after CMV antigen stimulation. The sequence was obtained from a human donor in good health (CMV status not recorded). Some clones in this sample may be carry-over from other donors' samples. The rearrangement links TRBV3-1 to TRBJ1-2; no clear D gene. As DNA, the CDR3 is TGTGCCAGCAGCCTCCGGGAGCCTCGCGGCTACACCTTC. Amino acids: CASSLREPRGYTF.